This T cell receptor (beta chain) was sequenced for a study of early T cells in non-severe SARS-CoV-2 infection. Study-wide context: Unpaired chains resulted from sequencing bulk RNA of unsorted whole blood.

Germline values: CDR1 SNHLY, CDR2 FYNNEI. The CDR3 has 12 amino acids. Trimming took 4 bases from V and 5 from J, leaving 8 bases between them. This clonotype was seen ten or more times. Tagging with unique molecular identifiers was applied to individual cDNA molecules. TCRdb reanalysed the 5' RACE reads using MiXCR and keeps one entry per CDR3 protein. The repertoire holds 70,000 or so distinct CDR3 sequences, about 11% seen once, with around 6.4% in the top ten. Sequencing was done on a sample of whole blood. The chain couples TRBV2 to TRBJ1-2; a weak D match, TRBD1 (6 bases). The receptor comes from an adult who was a healthcare worker with PCR-confirmed SARS-CoV-2 infection or an uninfected control (not recorded which). The CDR3 here is CASSGQVYGYTF. The CDR3 nucleotides read TGTGCCAGCAGTGGACAGGTGTATGGCTACACCTTC.